These 30 T cell receptor beta chains share one sample of origin, sequenced in a study of cytotoxic CD8 clonotypes in ibrutinib-treated CLL. Generated by immunoSEQ multiplex PCR, the TCRdb table keeps only in-frame clones and is missing some. The data show about 130,000 clones, over 60% seen once. The specimen was PBMCs, collected after 12 months of ibrutinib treatment. Receptors were obtained from a human donor with chronic lymphocytic leukemia.

In regard to this clone: Other DNA sequences from this sample encode an identical CDR3 as well. DNA of the CDR3: TGTGCCAGTAGTATAGGACAGGGCACCTACGAGCAGTACTTC. This gives the protein CASSIGQGTYEQYF. The rearrangement uses TRBV19 and TRBJ2-7; TRBD1 agrees at 7 bases. CDR3 length: 14 amino acids. CDR1 is LNHDA, CDR2 SQIVND, per germline (reference sequence). The ends lost 1 base at V and 2 bases at J; junction bases unmatched: 2.

The gene calls are TRBV2 and TRBJ2-7; no firm D call. CDR1 is SNHLY, CDR2 FYNNEI, per germline. This CDR3 spans 12 amino acids. Trimming cost V 7 bases and J 3 bases, with 10 bases left between them. The CDR3 bases are TGTGCCAGCAATCACAGATTCTACGAGCAGTACTTC. Its protein is CASNHRFYEQYF.

The CDR3 is CASSLRGPYQETQYF. The CDR3 DNA sequence: TGTGCCAGCAGCTTACGGGGACCGTACCAAGAGACCCAGTACTTC. This chain connects TRBV5-4 to TRBJ2-5, with D perhaps matching TRBD1 or TRBD2 (5 bases each). Germline V CDR1 and CDR2: SGHNT, YYREEE (reference sequence). CDR3 size: 15 residues. The ends were cut back, 2 bases at V and 0 bases at J, with 11 bases in the middle.

The CDR3 is CASSFGDTYSYEQYF. The CDR3 DNA follows: TGCGCCAGCAGTTTCGGGGACACCTACTCCTACGAGCAGTACTTC. The chain joins TRBV5-1 to TRBJ2-7; tentatively, D is TRBD1 (6 bases). Looked up from germline, CDR1 is SGHRS and CDR2 is YFSETQ. V lost 5 bases and J 0 bases, leaving 15 bases between the germline ends. The CDR3 covers 15 residues.

The genes are TRBV2 and TRBJ2-7; no definite D call. Trimming removed 3 bases at V and 4 bases at J, with 7 bases between. Germline CDR1 SNHLY, CDR2 FYNNEI. The CDR3 consists of 12 residues. Here the CDR3 DNA reads TGTGCCAGCAGTGAGGCCCTTTACGAGCAGTACTTC. Translation: CASSEALYEQYF.

The V gene is TRBV28, the J gene TRBJ2-7, with D uncertain. The CDR3 contains 15 residues. V was trimmed by 6 bases and J by 0 bases, leaving 15 bases between them. The germline V gene has CDR1 MDHEN and CDR2 SYDVKM. The CDR3 spells CASRTARFSSYEQYF. The CDR3 DNA reads TGTGCCAGCAGGACTGCCAGGTTTAGCTCCTACGAGCAGTACTTC.

This chain connects TRBV4-3 to TRBJ2-7, with 7 nucleotides matching TRBD2. CDR1 LGHNA and CDR2 YSLEER come from the germline V gene. The CDR3 contains 17 residues. V shed 0 bases and J 2 bases; nucleotides not matched to a gene: 10. CDR3 bases: TGCGCCAGCAGCCAAGATCTAGGCCGACTAGCCACCTACGAGCAGTACTTC. Its translation: CASSQDLGRLATYEQYF.

The rearrangement uses TRBV4-3 and TRBJ2-7; 8 bases agree with TRBD1. This CDR3 has 17 amino acids. The junction had 13 bases not matched to a gene; V was cut back by 2 bases and J by 4 bases. Germline V gives CDR1 LGHNA, CDR2 YSLEER. Here the CDR3 reads CASSQSGGQGVRYEQYF. DNA of the CDR3: TGCGCCAGCAGCCAATCAGGCGGACAGGGAGTAAGGTACGAGCAGTACTTC.

The gene calls are TRBV5-1 and TRBJ2-1; tentative D call: TRBD2 (5 bases). Germline CDR1 and CDR2: SGHRS and YFSETQ. With 0 bases removed from V and 7 bases from J, the gap between germline ends came to 14 bases. The CDR3 sequence is 15 residues long. CDR3 sequence: CASSLVSGEENEQFF. The CDR3 coding sequence is TGCGCCAGCAGCTTGGTAAGCGGAGAGGAAAATGAGCAGTTCTTC.

This clone showed up just a few times. The chain links TRBV7-3 to TRBJ2-1; 7 nucleotides line up with TRBD2. Germline V gene sequence: CDR1 SGHTA, CDR2 FQGTGA. The trim removed 5 bases at V and 10 bases at J, leaving 5 bases unmatched. This CDR3 has 12 amino acids. CDR3 residues: CASSALASEQFF. Here the CDR3 DNA reads TGTGCCAGCAGCGCACTAGCGAGCGAGCAGTTCTTC.

There are a few counts of this clone. The chain is built from TRBV30 and TRBJ1-2; possibly TRBD1 for D (6 bases). Germline CDR1 GTSNPN, CDR2 SVGIG (reference sequence). With 4 bases removed from V and 7 bases from J, the gap between germline ends came to 13 bases. The length of the CDR3 is 12 residues. The CDR3 reads CAWTLDSSGYTF. CDR3 sequence (DNA): TGTGCCTGGACCCTGGACAGTTCTGGCTACACCTTC.

This clone was recorded only once. The chain joins TRBV18 to TRBJ1-4, with 9 bases identical to TRBD1. The CDR3 contains 14 residues. With 5 bases clipped from V and 5 bases from J, the junction kept 3 bases outside the gene matches. Germline V CDR1 and CDR2: KGHSH, LQKENI. The DNA of the CDR3 is TGTGCCAGCTCAAAACAGGGGGCGAATGAAAAACTGTTTTTT. It encodes CASSKQGANEKLFF.

The V gene is TRBV28, the J gene TRBJ1-5; possible D gene TRBD1, 6 bases. This CDR3 contains 15 residues. V lost 3 bases and J 5 bases, leaving 14 bases between the germline ends. The germline V gene has CDR1 MDHEN and CDR2 SYDVKM. The CDR3 nucleotides read TGTGCCAGCAGTTTTCTGCGCGGGGGCGATCAGCCCCAGCATTTT. Its protein product is CASSFLRGGDQPQHF.

Notes on this clone: The sample carries other DNA sequences with the same CDR3. The V gene is TRBV19, the J gene TRBJ2-1; D could derive from TRBD1 or TRBD2 (5 bases each). The germline CDR1 and CDR2 sequences are LNHDA and SQIVND (reference sequence). The CDR3 has 12 amino acids. V was trimmed by 3 bases and J by 9 bases, leaving 9 bases between them. The chain's CDR3 is CASSIGGVEQFF. In DNA form, the CDR3 reads TGTGCCAGTAGTATTGGGGGTGTTGAGCAGTTCTTC.

This clone was picked up one time. The V gene is TRBV7-2, the J gene TRBJ2-5; D might be TRBD2 (6 bases). The CDR3 covers 18 residues. The ends were cut back, 1 base at V and 3 bases at J, with 21 bases in the middle. Germline-derived CDR1 and CDR2 are SGHTA and FQGNSA. CDR3 sequence: CASSLESVDSGREETQYF. CDR3 nucleotide sequence: TGTGCCAGCAGCTTAGAGTCTGTAGATAGCGGAAGAGAAGAGACCCAGTACTTC.

The gene calls are TRBV7-2 and TRBJ2-7; unclear D gene. Germline V CDR1 and CDR2: SGHTA, FQGNSA. The V end lost 1 base, the J end lost 4 bases, and 11 bases lay between the germline ends. This CDR3 region has 14 residues. The CDR3 loop reads CASSLVGRNYEQYF. The CDR3 DNA is TGTGCCAGCAGCTTAGTGGGCAGGAATTACGAGCAGTACTTC.

This clone was recorded a few times. The chain is built from TRBV5-6 and TRBJ2-2, with 7 positions matching TRBD1. The CDR3 extends over 16 amino acids. CDR1 is SGHDT, CDR2 YYEEEE, per germline. The trim removed 4 bases at V and 1 base at J, leaving 7 bases unmatched. CDR3 nucleotides: TGTGCCAGCAGCCCTTACGGACAGGTGAACACCGGGGAGCTGTTTTTT. As protein: CASSPYGQVNTGELFF.

The chain is built from TRBV7-8 and TRBJ2-3; D may match TRBD1 or TRBD2 (6 bases each). V lost 1 base, J lost 3 bases, and 11 bases lay in between. From germline, CDR1 is SGHVS and CDR2 FQNEAQ. This CDR3 comprises 15 residues. The CDR3 DNA follows: TGTGCCAGCAGCTTAGTCGGGGGCGTAACAGATACGCAGTATTTT. As protein: CASSLVGGVTDTQYF.

The chain has TRBV15 and TRBJ2-1; 10 bases match TRBD1. J gave up 7 bases and V 3 bases, and 9 bases lay outside the gene matches. Germline V CDR1 and CDR2: LNHNV, YYDKDF (reference sequence). The CDR3 consists of 16 residues. CDR3 amino acids: CATSRAPGQGRNEQFF. In DNA, the CDR3 is TGTGCCACCAGCAGGGCGCCGGGACAGGGGAGGAATGAGCAGTTCTTC.

The V and J genes are TRBV5-6 and TRBJ1-1; D remains unclear. The germline V gene encodes CDR1 SGHDT and CDR2 YYEEEE. Trimming took 2 bases from V and 9 from J, leaving 11 bases between them. The length of the CDR3 is 12 residues. Here the CDR3 reads CASSFSMLKAFF. CDR3 nucleotide sequence: TGTGCCAGCAGCTTCTCCATGCTGAAAGCTTTCTTT.

CDR3 coding DNA: TGTGCCAGCAGTGAATTAAGGGTCAGGGCGCCTGAAGAGACCCAGTACTTC. Protein sequence: CASSELRVRAPEETQYF. The V and J genes are TRBV25-1 and TRBJ2-5; possibly TRBD1 for D (5 bases). Germline lookup yields CDR1 MGHDK and CDR2 SYGVNS. V dropped 1 base and J dropped 3 bases, with 18 bases sitting between them. This CDR3 is built from 17 residues.

The CDR3 nucleotides are TGTGCCAGCAGCTCCCAGGGTTACGAGCAGTACTTC. This sequence encodes CASSSQGYEQYF. The J gene is TRBJ2-7, the V gene TRBV11-1, with D maybe TRBD1 (5 bases). This CDR3 spans 12 amino acids. V lost 4 bases, J lost 4 bases, and 8 bases lay in between. Per the germline V gene, CDR1 is SGHAT and CDR2 is FQDESV (reference sequence).

This clone was observed a few times. The chain joins TRBV18 to TRBJ2-1; possible D gene TRBD2, 5 bases. The V gene's germline CDR1 is KGHSH and CDR2 LQKENI. CDR3 length: 19 amino acids. With 2 bases removed from V and 4 bases from J, the gap between germline ends came to 24 bases. The CDR3 sequence is CASSPDEIGPRDWYNEQFF. Here the CDR3 DNA reads TGTGCCAGCTCACCAGATGAGATTGGACCTCGGGATTGGTACAATGAGCAGTTCTTC.

The chain employs TRBV19 and TRBJ1-5; TRBD1 matches at 7 bases. Germline lookup yields CDR1 LNHDA and CDR2 SQIVND (reference sequence). V gave up 5 bases and J gave up 4 bases; unmatched junction bases: 11. The CDR3 extends over 16 amino acids. CDR3 residues: CASSPNRQGPNQPQHF. In DNA, the CDR3 is TGTGCCAGTAGTCCGAACCGACAGGGACCTAATCAGCCCCAGCATTTT. The full variable domain, completed using reference TRBV19 and TRBJ1-5, is DGGITQSPKYLFRKEGQNVTLSCEQNLNHDAMYWYRQDPGQGLRLIYYSQIVNDFQKGDIAEGYSVSREKKESFPLTVTSAQKNPTAFYLCASSPNRQGPNQPQHFGDGTRLSIL.

The rearrangement joins TRBV9 to TRBJ2-7, with no clear D. The ends were cut back, 0 bases at V and 4 bases at J, with 8 bases in the middle. This CDR3 contains 13 residues. Looked up from germline, CDR1 is SGDLS and CDR2 is YYNGEE. This chain's CDR3 is CASSVEGLYEQYF. The DNA of the CDR3 is TGTGCCAGCAGCGTAGAGGGATTATACGAGCAGTACTTC.

This chain uses TRBV29-1 with TRBJ1-2; 7 bases line up with TRBD1. CDR1 and CDR2 from the germline V gene are SQVTM and ANQGSEA. The CDR3 runs 12 residues. V dropped 6 bases and J dropped 4; count of bases not matched to a gene: 5. CDR3: CSVTDRSYGYTF. Written as DNA, the CDR3 is TGCAGCGTAACGGACAGGAGCTATGGCTACACCTTC.

The CDR3 sequence: CASERIYASTDTQYF. The DNA for the CDR3 is TGTGCCAGCGAGCGAATTTATGCTAGCACAGATACGCAGTATTTT. This chain connects TRBV6-1 to TRBJ2-3; D remains unclear. V lost 8 bases, J lost 0 bases, and 15 bases lay in between. Germline CDR1 MNHNS, CDR2 SASEGT. The CDR3 length is 15 residues.

This chain connects TRBV23-1 to TRBJ2-2; D may be TRBD1 (7 bases). TRBV23-1 is an ORF, with its function uncertain. The CDR3 extends over 19 amino acids. Trimming took off 0 bases at V and 2 bases at J, with 19 bases between the two ends. The CDR3 spells CASSQSIRKTGTNTGELFF. As DNA, the CDR3 is TGCGCCAGCAGTCAATCCATCCGCAAGACAGGGACTAACACCGGGGAGCTGTTTTTT.

The rearrangement links TRBV7-6 to TRBJ2-5, with TRBD1 identical over 8 bases. This CDR3 spans 13 amino acids. Germline V gives CDR1 SGHVS, CDR2 FNYEAQ. J was trimmed by 5 bases and V by 1 base; bases with no gene match: 0. The CDR3 region is CASSLGDRETQYF. DNA for the CDR3: TGTGCCAGCAGCTTAGGGGACAGGGAGACCCAGTACTTC.

This chain uses TRBV25-1 with TRBJ2-5; D remains unclear. The CDR3 runs to 12 residues. Trimming cost V 3 bases and J 2 bases, with 4 bases left between them. Germline V lookup: CDR1 MGHDK, CDR2 SYGVNS. The DNA of the CDR3 is TGTGCCAGCAGTGACGTACAAGAGACCCAGTACTTC. Amino acids: CASSDVQETQYF.